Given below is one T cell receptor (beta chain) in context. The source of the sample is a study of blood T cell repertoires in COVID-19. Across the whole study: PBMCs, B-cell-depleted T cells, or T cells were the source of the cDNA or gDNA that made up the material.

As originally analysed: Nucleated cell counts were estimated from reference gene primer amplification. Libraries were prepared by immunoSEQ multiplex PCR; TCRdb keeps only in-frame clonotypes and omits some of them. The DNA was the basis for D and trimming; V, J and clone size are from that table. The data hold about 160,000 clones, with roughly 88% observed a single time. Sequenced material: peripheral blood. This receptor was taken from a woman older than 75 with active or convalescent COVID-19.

DNA for the CDR3: TGTGCCAGCAGCGTCCATGACATTGCAACTAATGAAAAACTGTTTTTT. This sequence encodes CASSVHDIATNEKLFF. V usage is TRBV7-8 and J usage is TRBJ1-4; D is ambiguous. V gave up 5 bases and J gave up 0 bases, with 13 bases separating them. This CDR3 spans 16 amino acids. The germline V gene has CDR1 SGHVS and CDR2 FQNEAQ.